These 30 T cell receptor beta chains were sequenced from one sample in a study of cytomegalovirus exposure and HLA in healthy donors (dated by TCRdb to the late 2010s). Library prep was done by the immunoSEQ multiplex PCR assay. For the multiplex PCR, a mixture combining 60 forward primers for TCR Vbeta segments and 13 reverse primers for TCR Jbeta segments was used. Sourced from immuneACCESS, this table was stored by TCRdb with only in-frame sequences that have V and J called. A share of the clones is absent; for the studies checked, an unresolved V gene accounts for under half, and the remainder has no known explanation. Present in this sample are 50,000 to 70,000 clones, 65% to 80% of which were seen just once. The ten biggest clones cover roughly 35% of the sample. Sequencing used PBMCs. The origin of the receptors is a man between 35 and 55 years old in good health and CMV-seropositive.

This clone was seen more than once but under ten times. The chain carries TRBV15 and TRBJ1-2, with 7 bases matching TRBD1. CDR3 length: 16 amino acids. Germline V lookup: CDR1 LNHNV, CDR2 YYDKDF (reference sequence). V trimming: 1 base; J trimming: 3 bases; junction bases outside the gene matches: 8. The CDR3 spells CATSRAGDRAYYGYTF. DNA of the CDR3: TGTGCCACCAGCAGAGCGGGCGACAGGGCCTACTATGGCTACACCTTC.

CDR3 protein: CASSIVTREDEKLFF. As DNA, the CDR3 is TGTGCCAGTAGTATAGTGACCAGGGAAGATGAAAAACTGTTTTTT. The V gene is TRBV19, the J gene TRBJ1-4; TRBD1 might be the D (5 bases). The CDR3 has 15 residues. Trimming shortened V by 1 base and J by 6 bases, and 12 bases separated the two germline ends. Germline values: CDR1 LNHDA, CDR2 SQIVND (reference sequence).

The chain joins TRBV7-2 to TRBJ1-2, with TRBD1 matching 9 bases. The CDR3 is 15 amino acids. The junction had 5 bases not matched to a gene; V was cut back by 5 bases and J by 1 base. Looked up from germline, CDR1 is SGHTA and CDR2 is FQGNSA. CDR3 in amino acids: CASSRPGQGNYGYTF. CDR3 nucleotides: TGTGCCAGCAGCCGCCCGGGACAGGGTAACTATGGCTACACCTTC.

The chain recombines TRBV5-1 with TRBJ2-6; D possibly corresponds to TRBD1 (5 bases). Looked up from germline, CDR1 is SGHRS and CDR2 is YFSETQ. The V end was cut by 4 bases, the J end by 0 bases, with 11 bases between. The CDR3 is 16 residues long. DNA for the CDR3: TGCGCCAGCAGCGAGAGACAGCTCTCTGGGGCCAACGTCCTGACTTTC. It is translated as CASSERQLSGANVLTF. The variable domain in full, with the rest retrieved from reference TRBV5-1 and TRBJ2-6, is KAGVTQTPRYLIKTRGQQVTLSCSPISGHRSVSWYQQTPGQGLQFLFEYFSETQRNKGNFPGRFSGRQFSNSRSEMNVSTLELGDSALYLCASSERQLSGANVLTFGAGSRLTVL.

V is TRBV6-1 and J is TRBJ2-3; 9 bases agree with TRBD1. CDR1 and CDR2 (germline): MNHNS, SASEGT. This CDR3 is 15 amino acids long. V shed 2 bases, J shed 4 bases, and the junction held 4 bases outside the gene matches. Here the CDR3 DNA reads TGTGCCAGCAGTGAACAACAGGGGGCGGCAGATACGCAGTATTTT. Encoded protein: CASSEQQGAADTQYF.

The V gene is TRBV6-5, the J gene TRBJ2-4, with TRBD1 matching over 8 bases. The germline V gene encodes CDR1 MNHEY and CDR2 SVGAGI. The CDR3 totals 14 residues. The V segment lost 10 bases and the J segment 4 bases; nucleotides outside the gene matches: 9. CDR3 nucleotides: TGTGCCACCCCGTCAAGACAGGGGAAAAACATTCAGTACTTC. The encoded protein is CATPSRQGKNIQYF.

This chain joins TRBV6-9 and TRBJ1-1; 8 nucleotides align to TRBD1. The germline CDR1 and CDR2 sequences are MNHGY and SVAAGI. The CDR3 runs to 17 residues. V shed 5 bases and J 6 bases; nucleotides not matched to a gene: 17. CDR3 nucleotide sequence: TGTGCCAGCAGTCACCCCTCGCACAGGGGGGATTGGTCTGAAGCTTTCTTT. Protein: CASSHPSHRGDWSEAFF.

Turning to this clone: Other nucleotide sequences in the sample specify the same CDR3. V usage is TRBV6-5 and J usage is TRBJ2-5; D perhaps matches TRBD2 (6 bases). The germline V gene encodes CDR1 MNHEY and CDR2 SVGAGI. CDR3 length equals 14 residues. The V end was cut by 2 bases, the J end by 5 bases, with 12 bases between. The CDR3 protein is CASSYPGGGETQYF. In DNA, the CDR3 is TGTGCCAGCAGTTACCCCGGGGGAGGCGAGACCCAGTACTTC.

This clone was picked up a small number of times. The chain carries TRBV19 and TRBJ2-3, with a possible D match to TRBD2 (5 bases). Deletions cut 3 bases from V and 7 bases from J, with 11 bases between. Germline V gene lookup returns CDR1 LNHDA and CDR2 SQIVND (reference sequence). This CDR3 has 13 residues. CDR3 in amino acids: CASSIGYGNTQYF. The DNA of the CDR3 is TGTGCCAGTAGTATTGGGTACGGGAATACGCAGTATTTT.

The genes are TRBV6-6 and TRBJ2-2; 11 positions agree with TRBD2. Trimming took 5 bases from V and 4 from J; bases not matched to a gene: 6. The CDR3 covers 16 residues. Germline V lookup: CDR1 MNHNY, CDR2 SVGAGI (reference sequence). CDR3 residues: CASSATSGGSTGELFF. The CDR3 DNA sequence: TGTGCCAGCAGTGCCACTAGCGGGGGTTCCACCGGGGAGCTGTTTTTT.

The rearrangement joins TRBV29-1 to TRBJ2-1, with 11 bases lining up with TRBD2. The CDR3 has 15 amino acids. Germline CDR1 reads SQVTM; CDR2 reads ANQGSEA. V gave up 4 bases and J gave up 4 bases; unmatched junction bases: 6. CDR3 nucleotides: TGCAGCGTTGTTTTAGCGGGGGGGATTTACAATGAGCAGTTCTTC. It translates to CSVVLAGGIYNEQFF.

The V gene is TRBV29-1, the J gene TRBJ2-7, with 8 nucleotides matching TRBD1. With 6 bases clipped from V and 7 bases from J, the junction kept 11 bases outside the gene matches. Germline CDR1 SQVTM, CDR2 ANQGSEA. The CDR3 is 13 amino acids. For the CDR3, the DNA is TGCAGCGTCCAAGGGACAGGTCTTCGGGAGCAGTACTTC. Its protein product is CSVQGTGLREQYF.

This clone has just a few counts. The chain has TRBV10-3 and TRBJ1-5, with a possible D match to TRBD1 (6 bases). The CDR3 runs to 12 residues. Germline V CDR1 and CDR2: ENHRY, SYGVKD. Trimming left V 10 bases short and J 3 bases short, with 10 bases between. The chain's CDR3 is CATGTNNQPQHF. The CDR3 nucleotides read TGTGCCACCGGGACAAACAATCAGCCCCAGCATTTT.

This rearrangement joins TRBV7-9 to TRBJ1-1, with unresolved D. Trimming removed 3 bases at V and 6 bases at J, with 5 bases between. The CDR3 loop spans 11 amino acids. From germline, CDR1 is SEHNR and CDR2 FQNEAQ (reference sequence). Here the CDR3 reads CASSFGPEAFF. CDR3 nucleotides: TGTGCCAGCAGCTTTGGGCCTGAAGCTTTCTTT. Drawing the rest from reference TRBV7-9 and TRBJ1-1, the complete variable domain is DTGVSQNPRHKITKRGQNVTFRCDPISEHNRLYWYRQTLGQGPEFLTYFQNEAQLEKSRLLSDRFSAERPKGSFSTLEIQRTEQGDSAMYLCASSFGPEAFFGQGTRLTVV.

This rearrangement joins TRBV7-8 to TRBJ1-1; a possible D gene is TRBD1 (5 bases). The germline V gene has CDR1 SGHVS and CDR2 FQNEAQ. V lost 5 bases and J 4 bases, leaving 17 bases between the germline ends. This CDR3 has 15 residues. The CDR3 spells CASSGWGGKATEAFF. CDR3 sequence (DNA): TGTGCCAGCAGCGGTTGGGGGGGGAAGGCCACTGAAGCTTTCTTT.

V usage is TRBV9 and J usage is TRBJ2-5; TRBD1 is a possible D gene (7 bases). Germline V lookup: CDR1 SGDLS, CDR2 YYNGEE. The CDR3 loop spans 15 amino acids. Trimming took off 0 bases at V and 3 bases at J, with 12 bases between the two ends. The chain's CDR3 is CASSVGTGEEETQYF. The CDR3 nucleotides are TGTGCCAGCAGCGTAGGAACAGGGGAGGAAGAGACCCAGTACTTC.

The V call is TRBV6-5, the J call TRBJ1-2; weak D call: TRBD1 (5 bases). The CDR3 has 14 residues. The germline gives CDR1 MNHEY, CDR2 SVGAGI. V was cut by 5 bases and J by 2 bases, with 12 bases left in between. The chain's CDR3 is CASSPPGLNYGYTF. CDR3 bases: TGTGCCAGCAGTCCCCCAGGGTTAAACTATGGCTACACCTTC.

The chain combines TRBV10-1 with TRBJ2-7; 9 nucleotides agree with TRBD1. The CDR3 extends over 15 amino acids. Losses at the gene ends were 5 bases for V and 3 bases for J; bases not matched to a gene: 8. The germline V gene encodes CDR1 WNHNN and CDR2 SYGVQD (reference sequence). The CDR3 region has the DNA TGCGCCAGCAGTTCCGGGACAGGGAGAAGCTACGAGCAGTACTTC. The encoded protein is CASSSGTGRSYEQYF.

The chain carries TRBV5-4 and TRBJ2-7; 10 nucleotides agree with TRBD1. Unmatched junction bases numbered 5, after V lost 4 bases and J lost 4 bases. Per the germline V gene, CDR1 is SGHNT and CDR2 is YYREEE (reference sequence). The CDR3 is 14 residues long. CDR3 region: CASSLWTGGYEQYF. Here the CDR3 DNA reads TGTGCCAGCAGCCTTTGGACAGGGGGGTACGAGCAGTACTTC.

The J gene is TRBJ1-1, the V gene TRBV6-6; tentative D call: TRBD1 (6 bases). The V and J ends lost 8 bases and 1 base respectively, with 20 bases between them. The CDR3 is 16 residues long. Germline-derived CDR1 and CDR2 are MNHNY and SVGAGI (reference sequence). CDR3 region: CASWKGAGAGNTEAFF. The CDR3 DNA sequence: TGTGCCAGCTGGAAAGGGGCGGGGGCGGGGAACACTGAAGCTTTCTTT.

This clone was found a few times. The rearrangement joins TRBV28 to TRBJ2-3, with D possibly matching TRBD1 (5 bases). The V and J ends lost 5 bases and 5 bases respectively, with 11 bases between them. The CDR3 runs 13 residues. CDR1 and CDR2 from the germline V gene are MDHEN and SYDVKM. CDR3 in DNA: TGTGCCAGCAGTGAACAGGCGCTAGATACGCAGTATTTT. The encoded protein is CASSEQALDTQYF. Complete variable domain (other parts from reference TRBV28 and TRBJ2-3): DVKVTQSSRYLVKRTGEKVFLECVQDMDHENMFWYRQDPGLGLRLIYFSYDVKMKEKGDIPEGYSVSREKKERFSLILESASTNQTSMYLCASSEQALDTQYFGPGTRLTVL.

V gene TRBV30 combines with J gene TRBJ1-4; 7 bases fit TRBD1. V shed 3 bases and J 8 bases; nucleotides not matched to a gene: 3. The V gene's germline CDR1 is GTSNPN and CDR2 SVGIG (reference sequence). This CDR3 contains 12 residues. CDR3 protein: CAWRSQGEKLFF. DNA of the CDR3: TGTGCCTGGAGGTCACAGGGGGAAAAACTGTTTTTT.

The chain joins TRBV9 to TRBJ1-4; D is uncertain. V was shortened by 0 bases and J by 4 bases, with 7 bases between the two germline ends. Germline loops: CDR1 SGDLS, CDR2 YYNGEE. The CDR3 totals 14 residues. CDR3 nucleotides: TGTGCCAGCAGCGTAGTCGGGGATAATGAAAAACTGTTTTTT. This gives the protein CASSVVGDNEKLFF.

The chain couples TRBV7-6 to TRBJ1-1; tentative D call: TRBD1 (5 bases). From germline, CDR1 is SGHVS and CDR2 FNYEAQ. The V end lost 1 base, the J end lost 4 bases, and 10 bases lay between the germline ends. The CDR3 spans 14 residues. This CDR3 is CASSLGHGGTEAFF. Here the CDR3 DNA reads TGTGCCAGCAGCTTAGGCCACGGGGGCACTGAAGCTTTCTTT.

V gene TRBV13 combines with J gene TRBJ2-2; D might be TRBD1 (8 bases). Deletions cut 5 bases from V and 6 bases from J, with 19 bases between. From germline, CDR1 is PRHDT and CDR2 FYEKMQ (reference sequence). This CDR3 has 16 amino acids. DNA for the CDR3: TGTGCCAGCAGCCCGCCGACAGGGGAGGGTGCCGGGGAGCTGTTTTTT. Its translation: CASSPPTGEGAGELFF.

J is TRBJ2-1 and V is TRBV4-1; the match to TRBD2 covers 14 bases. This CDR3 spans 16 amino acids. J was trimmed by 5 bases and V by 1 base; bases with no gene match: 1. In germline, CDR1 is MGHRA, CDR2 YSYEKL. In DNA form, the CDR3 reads TGCGCCAGCAGCCAAGCGGGACTAGCGGGGGACAATGAGCAGTTCTTC. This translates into CASSQAGLAGDNEQFF.

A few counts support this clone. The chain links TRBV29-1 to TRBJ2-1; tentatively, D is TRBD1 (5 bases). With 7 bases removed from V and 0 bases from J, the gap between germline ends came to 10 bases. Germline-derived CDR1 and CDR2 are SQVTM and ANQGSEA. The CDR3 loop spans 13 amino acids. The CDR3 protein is CSGRGYSYNEQFF. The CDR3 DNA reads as TGCAGCGGAAGGGGTTACTCCTACAATGAGCAGTTCTTC.

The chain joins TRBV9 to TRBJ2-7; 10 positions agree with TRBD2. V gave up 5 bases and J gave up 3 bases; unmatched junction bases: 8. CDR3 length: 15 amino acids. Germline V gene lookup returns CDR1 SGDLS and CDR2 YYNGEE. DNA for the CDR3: TGTGCCAGCAGTAAGTCCGGGACTAGCGACTACGAGCAGTACTTC. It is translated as CASSKSGTSDYEQYF.

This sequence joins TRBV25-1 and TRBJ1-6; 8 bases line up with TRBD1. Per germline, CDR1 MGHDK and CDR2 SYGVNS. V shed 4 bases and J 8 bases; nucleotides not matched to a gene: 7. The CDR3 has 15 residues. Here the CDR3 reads CASSAAGTGYSPLHF. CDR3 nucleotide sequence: TGTGCCAGCAGTGCGGCCGGGACAGGTTATTCACCCCTCCACTTT.

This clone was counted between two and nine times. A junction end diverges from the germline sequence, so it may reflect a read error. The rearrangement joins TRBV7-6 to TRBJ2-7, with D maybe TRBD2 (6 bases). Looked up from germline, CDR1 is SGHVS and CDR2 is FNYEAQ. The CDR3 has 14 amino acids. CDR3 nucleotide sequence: TGTGCCAGCAGCTCATTGGAGGGATCCTCCGAGCAGTACTTC. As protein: CASSSLEGSSEQYF.